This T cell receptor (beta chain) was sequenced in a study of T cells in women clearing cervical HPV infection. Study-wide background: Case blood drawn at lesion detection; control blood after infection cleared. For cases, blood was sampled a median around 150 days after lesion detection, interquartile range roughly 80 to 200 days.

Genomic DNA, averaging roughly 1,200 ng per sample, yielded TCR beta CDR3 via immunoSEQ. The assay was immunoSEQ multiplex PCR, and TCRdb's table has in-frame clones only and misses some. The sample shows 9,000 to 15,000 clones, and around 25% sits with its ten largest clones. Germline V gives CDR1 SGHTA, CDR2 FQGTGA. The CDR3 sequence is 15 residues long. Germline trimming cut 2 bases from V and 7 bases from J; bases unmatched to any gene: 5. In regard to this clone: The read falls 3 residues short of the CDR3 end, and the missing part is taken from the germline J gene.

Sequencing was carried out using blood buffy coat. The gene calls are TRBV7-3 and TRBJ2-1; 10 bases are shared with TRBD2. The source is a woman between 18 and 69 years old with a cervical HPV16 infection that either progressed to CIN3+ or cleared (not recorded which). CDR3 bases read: TGTGCCAGCAGCTTATTAGCGGGGGGTTGGAATGAG. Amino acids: CASSLLAGGWNE. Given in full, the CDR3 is CASSLLAGGWNEQFF.